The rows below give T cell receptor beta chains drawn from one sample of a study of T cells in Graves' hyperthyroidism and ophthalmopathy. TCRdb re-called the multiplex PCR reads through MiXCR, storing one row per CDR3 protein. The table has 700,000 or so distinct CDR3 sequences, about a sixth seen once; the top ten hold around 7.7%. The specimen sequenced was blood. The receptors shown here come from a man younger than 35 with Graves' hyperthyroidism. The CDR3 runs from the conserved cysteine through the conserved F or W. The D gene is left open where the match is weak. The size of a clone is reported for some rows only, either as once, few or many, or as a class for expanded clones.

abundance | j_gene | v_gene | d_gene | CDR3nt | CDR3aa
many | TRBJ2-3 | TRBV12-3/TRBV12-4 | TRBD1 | TGTGCCAGCAGTCGACAGGGGAGCACAGATACGCAGTATTTT | CASSRQGSTDTQYF
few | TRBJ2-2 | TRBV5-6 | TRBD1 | TGTGCCACCAGCAGAGGACAGGGTACCGGGGAGCTGTTTTTT | CATSRGQGTGELFF
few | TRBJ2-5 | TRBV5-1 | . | TGCGCCAGCAGCTTGAAGGTTCAGAGGGAGACCCAGTACTTC | CASSLKVQRETQYF
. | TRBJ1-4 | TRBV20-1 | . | TGCAGTGCTAGAGTAAAAAACAGGAGCAATGAAAAACTGTTTTTT | CSARVKNRSNEKLFF
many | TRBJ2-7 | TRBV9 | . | TGTGCCAGCAGCGTCGGTGGCGGGACCTCCTACGAGCAGTACTTC | CASSVGGGTSYEQYF
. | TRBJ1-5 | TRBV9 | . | TGTGCCAGCAGCGTAGGTCGGTACCCCTCTCAGCCCCAGCATTTT | CASSVGRYPSQPQHF
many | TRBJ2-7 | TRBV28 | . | TGTGCCAGCAGTTTCCCCCACACGGGAGAGTTCCACGAGCAGTACTTC | CASSFPHTGEFHEQYF
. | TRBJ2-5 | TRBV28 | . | TGTGCCAGCACCATTGGGGGAGCCTTCCAAGAGACCCAGTACTTC | CASTIGGAFQETQYF
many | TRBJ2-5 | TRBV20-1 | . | TGCAGTGGGTCCGGAATCAAGCAGGAAACCCAGTACTTC | CSGSGIKQETQYF
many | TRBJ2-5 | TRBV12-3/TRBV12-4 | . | TGTGCCAGCAGAGTGGGGGCTGGACAAGAGACCCAGTACTTC | CASRVGAGQETQYF
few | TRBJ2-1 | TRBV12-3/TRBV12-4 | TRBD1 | TGTGCCAGCAGCCAGGACAGGGGGTCACAGTTCTTC | CASSQDRGSQFF
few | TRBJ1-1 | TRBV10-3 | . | TGTGCCATTTCTATGGCGAACACTGAAGCTTTCTTT | CAISMANTEAFF
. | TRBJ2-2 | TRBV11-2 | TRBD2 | TGTGTCAGCAGCCGTTTTTCGGGGACTAGCGTGTACACCGGGGAGCTGTTTTTT | CVSSRFSGTSVYTGELFF
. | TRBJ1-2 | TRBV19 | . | TGTGCCAGTAGTATGGGCGGGACATACGACAACTATGGCTACACCTTC | CASSMGGTYDNYGYTF
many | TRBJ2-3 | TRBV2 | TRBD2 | TGTGCCAGCAGTCCGGGACTAGCGGGAGTCACAGATACGCAGTATTTT | CASSPGLAGVTDTQYF
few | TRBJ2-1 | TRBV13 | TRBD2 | TGTGCCAGCAGCTTAGGCGGGAGGGGTTCCTACAATGAGCAGTTCTTC | CASSLGGRGSYNEQFF
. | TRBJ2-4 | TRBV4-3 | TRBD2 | TGCGCCAGCAGCCAGGAGGTCACGGGAGGGTTAGCCAAAAACATTCAGTACTTC | CASSQEVTGGLAKNIQYF
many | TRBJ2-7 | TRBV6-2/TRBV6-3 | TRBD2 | TGTGCCAGCAGTTACACTAGCGGGACGCTCTCCTACGAGCAGTACTTC | CASSYTSGTLSYEQYF
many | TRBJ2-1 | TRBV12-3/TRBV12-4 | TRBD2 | TGTGCCAGCAGCTGGACTAGCGGGAAATACAATGAGCAGTTCTTC | CASSWTSGKYNEQFF
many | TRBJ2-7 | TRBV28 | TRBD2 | TGTGCCAGCAGTCTAGGGACTAGCGGGAGCGAGCAGTACTTC | CASSLGTSGSEQYF
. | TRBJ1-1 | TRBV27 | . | TGTGCCAGCAGCCTGAAGGGGTTCGTCACTGAAGCTTTCTTT | CASSLKGFVTEAFF
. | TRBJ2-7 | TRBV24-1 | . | TGTGCCACCAGTGACCCCGCCCGGGGAGTCTACGAGCAGTACTTC | CATSDPARGVYEQYF
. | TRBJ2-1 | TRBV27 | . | TGTGCCAGCAGTGTGCTCAGGGCGAATGAGCAGTTCTTC | CASSVLRANEQFF
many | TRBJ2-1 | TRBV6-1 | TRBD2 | TGTGCCAGCAGTTACCGGGGAGGGTCGGGCAATGAGCAGTTCTTC | CASSYRGGSGNEQFF
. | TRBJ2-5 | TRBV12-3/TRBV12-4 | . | TGTGCCAGCAGCAAAGGTTGGGGTAGCGAGGGGGAGGAGACCCAGTACTTC | CASSKGWGSEGEETQYF
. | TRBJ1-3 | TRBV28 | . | TGTGCCAGCAGTTTCCGGGTCTCTGGAAACACCATATATTTT | CASSFRVSGNTIYF
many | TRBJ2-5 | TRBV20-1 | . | TGCAGTGCTAGCTCATCTGGGAAGACCCAGTACTTC | CSASSSGKTQYF
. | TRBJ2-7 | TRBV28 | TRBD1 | TGTGCCAGCAGTCACATACCGGGACAGGGCCTTACCGAGGCCTACGAGCAGTACTTC | CASSHIPGQGLTEAYEQYF
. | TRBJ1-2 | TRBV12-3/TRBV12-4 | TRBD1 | TGTGCCAGCAGCTTGGACGGGACAGTGCTTGGCTACACCTTC | CASSLDGTVLGYTF
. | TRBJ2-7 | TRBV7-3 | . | TGTGCCAGCAGCTTAAATGGGGGCCCTACGTACGAGCAGTGCTTC | CASSLNGGPTYEQCF
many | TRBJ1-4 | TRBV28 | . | TGTGCCAGCAGCCCGAACAGGGTTGCAACTAATGAAAAACTGTTTTTT | CASSPNRVATNEKLFF
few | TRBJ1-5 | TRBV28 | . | TGTGCCAGCAGTTTACCTTCTGGGAGTAAGGGCGATAGCAATCAGCCCCAGCATTTT | CASSLPSGSKGDSNQPQHF
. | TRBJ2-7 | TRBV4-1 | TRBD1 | TGCGCCAGCAGCCAAGAAGTCTATTACCTATCCCGGGACAGGGTGATCAGCTCCTACGAGCAGTACTTC | CASSQEVYYLSRDRVISSYEQYF
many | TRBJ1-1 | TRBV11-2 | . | TGTGCCAGCAGCCTTGTTTTTGGGGGGGATGCGGCTTTCTTT | CASSLVFGGDAAFF
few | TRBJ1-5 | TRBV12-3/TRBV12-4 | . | TGTGCCAGCAGTCCCCCCGGTCCCAATCAGCCCCAGCATTTT | CASSPPGPNQPQHF
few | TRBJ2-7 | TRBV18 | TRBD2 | TGTGCCAGCTCGGAACTAGCGGGGGACTACGAGCAGTACTTC | CASSELAGDYEQYF
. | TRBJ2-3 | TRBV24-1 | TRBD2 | TGTGCCACCAGTGATTCGACTAGCGGGAGGTTAAGTGATACGCAGTATTTT | CATSDSTSGRLSDTQYF
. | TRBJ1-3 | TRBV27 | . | TGTGCCAGCAGTTCGTCTCGACTGACTGGAAACACCATATATTTT | CASSSSRLTGNTIYF
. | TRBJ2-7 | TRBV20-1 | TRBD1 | TGCAGTGCTTTCATAGGGGGCGCCGGCGTTTCCTACGAGCAGTACTTC | CSAFIGGAGVSYEQYF
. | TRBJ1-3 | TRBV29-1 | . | TGCAGCGTTGTCCTTAACAGGGCTGGAAACACCATATATTTT | CSVVLNRAGNTIYF
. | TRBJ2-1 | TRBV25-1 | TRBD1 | TGTGCCAGCAGTGAATTTGGACAGGGGCGGAATGAGCAGTTCTTC | CASSEFGQGRNEQFF
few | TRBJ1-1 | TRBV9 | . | TGTGCCAGCAGCGTATCTGCAAACACTGAAGCTTTCTTT | CASSVSANTEAFF
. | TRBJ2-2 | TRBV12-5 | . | TGTGCTAGTGTTCAATACGAACACACCGGGGAGCTGTTTTTT | CASVQYEHTGELFF
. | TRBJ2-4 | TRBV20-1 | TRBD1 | TGCAGTGCTACAACAGGGGGCTCAGCCAAAAACATTCAGTACTTC | CSATTGGSAKNIQYF